A single sample gave rise to the 6 T cell receptor beta chains below, sequenced in a study of cytomegalovirus exposure and HLA in healthy donors (dated by TCRdb to between 2016 and 2019). The library was built by means of the immunoSEQ multiplex PCR assay. For the multiplex PCR, a mixture combining 60 forward primers for TCR Vbeta segments and 13 reverse primers for TCR Jbeta segments was used. TCRdb holds this immuneACCESS table with in-frame rearrangements only. Some clones are missing; in checked studies, unresolved V genes explain under half, and the rest has no known cause. The sample yields about 200,000 clones; about an eighth were counted once. The ten top clones hold approximately 8.4% of the sample. The sequenced sample was PBMCs. These receptors originate from a man aged 50-59 years in good health and CMV-seropositive.

Remarks on this clone: At one end the junction does not follow the germline gene, possibly because of a read error. Other DNA sequences within the sample encode an identical CDR3. The chain has TRBV5-1 and TRBJ1-3; D ambiguous. The CDR3 sequence is 16 residues long. The germline V gene encodes CDR1 SGHRS and CDR2 YFSETQ. The CDR3 DNA follows: TGCGCCAGCAGCCTGACCTGGGGAGTTTCTGGGAACACCATATATTTT. Translated: CASSLTWGVSGNTIYF.

This clone showed up just a few times. In DNA, the CDR3 is TGTGCCAGCAGCGTAGTGGCTCCGAACACTGAAGCTTTCTTT. Residues: CASSVVAPNTEAFF. This chain links TRBV9 with TRBJ1-1; no firm D call. The CDR3 consists of 14 residues. Germline CDR1 is SGDLS and CDR2 is YYNGEE. V gave up 0 bases and J gave up 1 base, with 7 bases separating them.

The chain carries TRBV4-1 and TRBJ2-3; D gene ambiguous. Germline CDR1 reads MGHRA; CDR2 reads YSYEKL. The CDR3 has 17 amino acids. The V and J ends lost 0 bases and 2 bases respectively, with 15 bases between them. In DNA form, the CDR3 reads TGCGCCAGCAGCCAAGAGAGAGTCGGAACTAACACAGATACGCAGTATTTT. Encoded protein: CASSQERVGTNTDTQYF.

CDR3 nucleotide sequence: TGTGCCACCAGCAGAGTATCAGCGGGGGGTCGCACAGATACGCAGTATTTT. It encodes CATSRVSAGGRTDTQYF. The chain carries TRBV15 and TRBJ2-3; 9 bases match TRBD2. Trimming cost V 1 base and J 1 base; bases outside gene matches: 6. This CDR3 region has 17 residues. Germline V gene lookup returns CDR1 LNHNV and CDR2 YYDKDF (reference sequence).

This clone has just a few counts. This chain uses TRBV5-1 with TRBJ2-3; 8 bases line up with TRBD1. CDR3 length: 17 residues. Trimming cost V 4 bases and J 4 bases; bases outside gene matches: 14. Germline values: CDR1 SGHRS, CDR2 YFSETQ. The CDR3 loop reads CASSTPRTGQKSDTQYF. The DNA for the CDR3 is TGCGCCAGCAGCACCCCTCGGACAGGGCAGAAATCAGATACGCAGTATTTT.

This clone was seen more than once but under ten times. The chain recombines TRBV29-1 with TRBJ2-2; 8 bases map to TRBD2. CDR1 is SQVTM and CDR2 is ANQGSEA in the germline V gene. Germline trimming cut 6 bases from V and 6 bases from J; bases unmatched to any gene: 9. The CDR3 consists of 14 residues. CDR3 protein: CSVRGLAWPGELFF. As DNA, the CDR3 is TGCAGCGTACGCGGACTAGCCTGGCCCGGGGAGCTGTTTTTT.